These 5 T cell receptor beta chains were all obtained from the same sample, sequenced in a study of blood T cell repertoires in COVID-19. The protocol was immunoSEQ multiplex PCR, while the TCRdb copy is restricted to in-frame clones and leaves out a portion. The sample lists some 54,000 clones; around 90% were seen once. The sample was peripheral blood. The receptors originated from a man aged 55 to 69 with acute or convalescent COVID-19.

This chain links TRBV7-3 with TRBJ2-2; TRBD1 matches 10 bases. The ends lost 3 bases at V and 2 bases at J; junction bases unmatched: 6. This CDR3 contains 17 residues. Germline-derived CDR1 and CDR2 are SGHTA and FQGTGA. The CDR3 coding sequence is TGTGCCAGCAGCTTCGCCGGGACAGGGGTTAACACCGGGGAGCTGTTTTTT. Translated, it gives CASSFAGTGVNTGELFF.

V is TRBV5-1 and J is TRBJ2-3, with D perhaps matching TRBD2 (6 bases). The CDR3 runs 14 residues. With 4 bases removed from V and 0 bases from J, the gap between germline ends came to 9 bases. Germline V CDR1 and CDR2: SGHRS, YFSETQ. The DNA of the CDR3 is TGCGCCAGCAGCAGGGACTCGAGCACAGATACGCAGTATTTT. This gives the protein CASSRDSSTDTQYF.

V is TRBV6-6 and J is TRBJ2-1; TRBD2 aligns across 11 bases. V was pared by 2 bases and J by 4 bases, with 1 base of the junction left unmatched. Germline V gene sequence: CDR1 MNHNY, CDR2 SVGAGI (reference sequence). This CDR3 is 15 amino acids long. Written as DNA, the CDR3 is TGTGCCAGCAGTTACGGACTAGCGGGTTACAATGAGCAGTTCTTC. It is translated as CASSYGLAGYNEQFF.

This clone was detected once. The rearrangement joins TRBV4-2 to TRBJ1-5, with no clear D. The CDR3 runs 17 residues. Germline CDR1 reads LGHNA; CDR2 reads YNFKEQ. V dropped 0 bases and J dropped 4 bases, with 16 bases sitting between them. CDR3 sequence: CASSQDGVQEGNQPQHF. The DNA for the CDR3 is TGTGCCAGCAGCCAAGATGGGGTGCAGGAGGGTAATCAGCCCCAGCATTTT.

The chain recombines TRBV28 with TRBJ1-2, with a tentative D call TRBD1 (5 bases). V dropped 3 bases and J dropped 4 bases, with 12 bases sitting between them. The CDR3 totals 14 residues. Germline CDR1 MDHEN, CDR2 SYDVKM. The CDR3 protein is CASSLVGRLYGYTF. The CDR3 coding sequence is TGTGCCAGCAGTTTGGTGGGGCGTCTCTATGGCTACACCTTC.